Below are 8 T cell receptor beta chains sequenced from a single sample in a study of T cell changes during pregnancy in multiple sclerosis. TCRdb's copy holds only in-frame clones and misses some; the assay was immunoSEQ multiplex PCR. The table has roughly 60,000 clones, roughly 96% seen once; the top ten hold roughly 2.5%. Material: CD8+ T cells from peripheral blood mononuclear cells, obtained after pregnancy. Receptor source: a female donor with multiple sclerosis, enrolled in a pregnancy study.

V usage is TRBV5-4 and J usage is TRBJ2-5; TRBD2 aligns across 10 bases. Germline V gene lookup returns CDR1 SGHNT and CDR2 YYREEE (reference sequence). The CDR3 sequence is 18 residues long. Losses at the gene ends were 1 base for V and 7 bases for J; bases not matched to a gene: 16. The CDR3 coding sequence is TGTGCCAGCAGCTTGTGGCCTGGGAGCGGGGGGGGGTTCGGGACCCAGTACTTC. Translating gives CASSLWPGSGGGFGTQYF.

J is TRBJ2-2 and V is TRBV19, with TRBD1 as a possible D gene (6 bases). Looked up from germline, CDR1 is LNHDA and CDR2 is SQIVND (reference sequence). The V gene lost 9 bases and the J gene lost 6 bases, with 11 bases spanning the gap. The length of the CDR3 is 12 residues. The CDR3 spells CASTTGPGELFF. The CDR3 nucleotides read TGTGCCAGCACTACAGGGCCCGGGGAGCTGTTTTTT.

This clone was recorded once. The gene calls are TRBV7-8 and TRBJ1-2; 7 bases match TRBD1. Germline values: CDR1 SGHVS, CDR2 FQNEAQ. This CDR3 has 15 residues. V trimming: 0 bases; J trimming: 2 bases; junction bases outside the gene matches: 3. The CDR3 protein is CASSLAEGANYGYTF. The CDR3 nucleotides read TGTGCCAGCAGCTTAGCGGAGGGGGCGAACTATGGCTACACCTTC. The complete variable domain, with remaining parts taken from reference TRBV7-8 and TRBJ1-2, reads GAGVSQSPRYKVAKRGQDVALRCDPISGHVSLFWYQQALGQGPEFLTYFQNEAQLDKSGLPSDRFFAERPEGSVSTLKIQRTQQEDSAVYLCASSLAEGANYGYTFGSGTRLTVV.

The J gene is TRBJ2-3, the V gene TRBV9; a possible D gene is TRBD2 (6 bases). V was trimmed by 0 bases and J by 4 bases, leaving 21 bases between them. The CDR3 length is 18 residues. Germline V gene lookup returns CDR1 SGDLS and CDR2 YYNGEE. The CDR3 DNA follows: TGTGCCAGCAGCGTAGCCCTCTTTGGCGGGGAAGGGGCAGATACGCAGTATTTT. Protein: CASSVALFGGEGADTQYF.

CDR3 sequence reads: CASTEMGGSKNIQYF. The CDR3 DNA follows: TGTGCCAGCACGGAGATGGGTGGGTCCAAAAACATTCAGTACTTC. The chain links TRBV2 to TRBJ2-4; D gene ambiguous. This CDR3 contains 15 residues. The germline gives CDR1 SNHLY, CDR2 FYNNEI. The germline V and J ends were trimmed by 7 bases and 2 bases, with 15 bases remaining between them.

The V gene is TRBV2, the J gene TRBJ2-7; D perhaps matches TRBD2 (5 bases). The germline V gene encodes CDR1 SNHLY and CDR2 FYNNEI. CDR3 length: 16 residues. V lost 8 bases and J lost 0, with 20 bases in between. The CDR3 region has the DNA TGTGCCAGCGATACACCGGGCACTAGGAGCTCCTACGAGCAGTACTTC. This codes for CASDTPGTRSSYEQYF.

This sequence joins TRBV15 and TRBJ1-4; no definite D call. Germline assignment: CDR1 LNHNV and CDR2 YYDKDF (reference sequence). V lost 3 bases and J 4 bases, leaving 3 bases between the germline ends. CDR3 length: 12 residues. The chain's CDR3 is CATSSLNEKLFF. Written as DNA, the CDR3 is TGTGCCACCAGCAGCCTTAATGAAAAACTGTTTTTT.

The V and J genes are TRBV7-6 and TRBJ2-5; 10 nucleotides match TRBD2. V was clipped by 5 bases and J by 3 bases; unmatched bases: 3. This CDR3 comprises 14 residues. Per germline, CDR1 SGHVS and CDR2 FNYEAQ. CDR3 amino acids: CASSLLAGKETQYF. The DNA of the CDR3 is TGTGCCAGCAGCCTACTAGCGGGAAAAGAGACCCAGTACTTC. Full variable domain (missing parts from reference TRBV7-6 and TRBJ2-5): GAGVSQSPRYKVTKRGQDVALRCDPISGHVSLYWYRQALGQGPEFLTYFNYEAQQDKSGLPNDRFSAERPEGSISTLTIQRTEQRDSAMYRCASSLLAGKETQYFGPGTRLLVL.